This TCR beta chain emerged from a study of vaccination and CD4 T cells after COVID-19. Across the study: The authors gave control cultures a CEFX pool, an HIV-1 Nef pool, or no peptide.

Sequencing of DNA taken from cultured CD4+ T cells relied on the Oncomine TCR Beta short-read assay. TCRdb re-called the PCR reads through MiXCR, storing one row per CDR3 protein. Found here are more than 15,000 distinct CDR3 sequences, 44% of them singletons; the top ten hold around 3.4%. With 8 bases removed from V and 3 bases from J, the gap between germline ends came to 14 bases. CDR1 MNHEY and CDR2 SMNVEV come from the germline V gene (reference sequence). The CDR3 has 13 amino acids. There are a few counts of this clonotype. The antigen remains unidentified. Sample treatment: roughly ten-day PBMC culture with coronavirus spike peptide pools or control peptides (ViraFEST assay).

This chain uses TRBV27 with TRBJ2-7; a possible D gene is TRBD1 (5 bases). The sequence was collected from a human donor who had recovered from COVID-19. The sample was CD4+ T cells from blood, cultured in vitro. The CDR3 coding sequence is TGTGCCAGCGGACGACAGTCAGACTACGAGCAGTACTTC. Its translation: CASGRQSDYEQYF.